These 13 T cell receptor beta chains came from one sample sequenced in a study of T cell responses to AZD1222 COVID-19 vaccine. Generated by immunoSEQ multiplex PCR, the TCRdb table keeps only in-frame clones and is missing some. The repertoire includes tens of thousands of clones, roughly 88% of them detected once, and 9.5% to 13% sits in the top ten. The input for sequencing was peripheral blood, taken 28 days after the second AZD1222 dose. The receptors shown here come from an adult who received the AZD1222 COVID-19 vaccine.

V usage is TRBV7-2 and J usage is TRBJ1-1, with D possibly being TRBD1 (5 bases). This CDR3 region has 15 residues. Germline CDR1 is SGHTA and CDR2 is FQGNSA. V was trimmed by 1 base and J by 1 base, leaving 10 bases between them. CDR3 coding DNA: TGTGCCAGCAGCTTAGTTGGTCAGGGGAACACTGAAGCTTTCTTT. Protein: CASSLVGQGNTEAFF.

This clone was seen just once. The CDR3 loop reads CATGDRAGYTF. The CDR3 DNA sequence: TGTGCCACCGGCGACAGGGCCGGCTACACCTTC. The chain is built from TRBV24-1 and TRBJ1-2, with 7 nucleotides matching TRBD1. J was trimmed by 8 bases and V by 9 bases; bases with no gene match: 5. Germline lookup yields CDR1 KGHDR and CDR2 SFDVKD. There are 11 residues in the CDR3.

The V gene is TRBV5-4, the J gene TRBJ2-3, with D unresolved. V lost 3 bases and J lost 8, with 7 bases in between. CDR3 length: 11 amino acids. Germline CDR1 reads SGHNT; CDR2 reads YYREEE (reference sequence). CDR3 coding DNA: TGTGCCAGCAGCTATTCGGCTACGCAGTATTTT. Protein: CASSYSATQYF.

This clone was counted a single time. This chain uses TRBV3-1 (or the pseudogene TRBV3-2) with TRBJ2-7; TRBD2 matches 8 bases. CDR3 length: 15 residues. Germline V gene data show CDR1 as LGHDT and CDR2 as YNNKEL (reference sequence). J was trimmed by 2 bases and V by 4 bases; bases with no gene match: 7. This CDR3 is CASSLGLAGAYEQYF. The CDR3 DNA is TGTGCCAGCAGCCTCGGACTAGCTGGAGCCTACGAGCAGTACTTC.

The rearrangement uses TRBV9 and TRBJ2-7; weak D call: TRBD2 (5 bases). The V end was cut by 6 bases, the J end by 0 bases, with 13 bases between. The germline CDR1 and CDR2 sequences are SGDLS and YYNGEE. The CDR3 runs to 14 residues. This CDR3 is CASTRSDFSYEQYF. The CDR3 nucleotides are TGTGCCAGCACCCGTTCGGACTTCTCCTACGAGCAGTACTTC.

This clone was recorded only once. J is TRBJ2-1 and V is TRBV6-2 or TRBV6-3; 9 nucleotides agree with TRBD1. The junction had 17 bases not matched to a gene; V was cut back by 5 bases and J by 3 bases. Germline-derived CDR1 and CDR2 are MNHEY and SVGEGT. The CDR3 has 19 amino acids. Written as DNA, the CDR3 is TGTGCCAGCAGTCCAGACCGAATAAGGGACAGGGAAAACTACAATGAGCAGTTCTTC. Its translation: CASSPDRIRDRENYNEQFF.

The DNA of the CDR3 is TGTGCCTGGAGTGTACTCTCTGGGGCCAACGTCCTGACTTTC. This encodes CAWSVLSGANVLTF. The chain employs TRBV30 and TRBJ2-6; D call uncertain. Looked up from germline, CDR1 is GTSNPN and CDR2 is SVGIG (reference sequence). The CDR3 runs 14 residues. V lost 0 bases to trimming and J lost 0 bases, with 3 bases between them.

This chain uses TRBV12-3 or TRBV12-4 with TRBJ2-5; D is perhaps TRBD1 (6 bases). The CDR3 is 13 residues long. V lost 5 bases and J 5 bases, leaving 12 bases between the germline ends. The CDR3 here is CASSRGGRETQYF. The CDR3 nucleotides are TGTGCCAGCAGTAGAGGGGGTCGCGAGACCCAGTACTTC.

A few counts support this clone. This chain uses TRBV3-1 (or the pseudogene TRBV3-2) with TRBJ2-7, with TRBD2 matching over 11 bases. The CDR3 has 17 amino acids. Unmatched junction bases numbered 12, after V lost 2 bases and J lost 6 bases. CDR1 and CDR2 (germline): LGHDT, YNNKEL (reference sequence). In DNA form, the CDR3 reads TGTGCCAGCAGCCAACCCTATGGAGCTAGCGGGGGGCGCGAGCAGTACTTC. Translating it yields CASSQPYGASGGREQYF.

This clone occurred once. The V gene is TRBV7-8, the J gene TRBJ1-6, with 10 nucleotides matching TRBD1. CDR3 length: 15 residues. V gave up 1 base and J gave up 10 bases; unmatched junction bases: 4. The V gene's germline CDR1 is SGHVS and CDR2 FQNEAQ. CDR3 in amino acids: CASSLVGTGDSPLHF. The CDR3 DNA reads as TGTGCCAGCAGCTTAGTGGGGACAGGGGACTCACCCCTCCACTTT.

The gene calls are TRBV27 and TRBJ1-5; perhaps TRBD1 as D (6 bases). Trimming removed 8 bases from V and 7 bases from J, with 21 bases in between. This CDR3 comprises 15 residues. The germline gives CDR1 MNHEY, CDR2 SMNVEV (reference sequence). DNA of the CDR3: TGTGCCAGCGCCCCGCGGGGGGGGCTCGGGCAGCCCCAGCATTTT. Translating it yields CASAPRGGLGQPQHF.

The sample holds a few counts of this clone. This chain uses TRBV6-2 or TRBV6-3 with TRBJ2-7; 8 bases are a match to TRBD1. Per the germline V gene, CDR1 is MNHEY and CDR2 is SVGEGT. V lost 0 bases and J lost 6; bases outside the gene matches: 4. This CDR3 is 14 amino acids long. CDR3 sequence (DNA): TGTGCCAGCAGTTACTCGATACAGGGGGGCGAGCAGTACTTC. As protein: CASSYSIQGGEQYF.

This chain joins TRBV30 and TRBJ1-1; 7 bases map to TRBD1. Germline V gene data show CDR1 as GTSNPN and CDR2 as SVGIG (reference sequence). The CDR3 is 13 amino acids. J lost 1 base, V lost 7 bases, and 6 bases had no gene match. DNA for the CDR3: TGTGCCTCTCAGGGGGGCAGGAACACTGAAGCTTTCTTT. Translated: CASQGGRNTEAFF. The entire variable domain, with the rest obtained from reference TRBV30 and TRBJ1-1, is as follows: SQTIHQWPATLVQPVGSPLSLECTVEGTSNPNLYWYRQAAGRGLQLLFYSVGIGQISSEVPQNLSASRPQDRQFILSSKKLLLSDSGFYLCASQGGRNTEAFFGQGTRLTVV.